This T cell receptor beta chain was obtained from a study of control samples from healthy donors and cancer patients. The data were produced by immunoSEQ multiplex PCR, yet TCRdb's version contains in-frame clones alone and is incomplete. The sample lists about 110,000 clones; about nine tenths were seen once. This clone came up once. The identical CDR3 is also encoded by other nucleotide sequences in the sample. This CDR3 is built from 15 residues. The germline V gene has CDR1 MDHEN and CDR2 SYDVKM. Between the trimmed V and J ends, which lost 8 bases and 0 bases, there was a span of 16 bases. The chain recombines TRBV28 with TRBJ1-1, with D possibly matching TRBD1 (6 bases). Sequencing was carried out using blood. This sequence originates from a human donor in good health. The donor label of this sample is uncertain. The CDR3 DNA follows: TGTGCCAGCGCCCTAGGGGGACACTTGAACACTGAAGCTTTCTTT. This sequence encodes CASALGGHLNTEAFF. Full variable domain (remainder filled in from reference TRBV28 and TRBJ1-1): DVKVTQSSRYLVKRTGEKVFLECVQDMDHENMFWYRQDPGLGLRLIYFSYDVKMKEKGDIPEGYSVSREKKERFSLILESASTNQTSMYLCASALGGHLNTEAFFGQGTRLTVV.